The rows below give T cell receptor beta chains drawn from one sample of a study of control samples from healthy donors and cancer patients. The repertoire was sequenced with immunoSEQ multiplex PCR; TCRdb's copy has only in-frame clones and lacks some. The repertoire holds about 130,000 clones, roughly 90% seen once, with 2% to 3% in the top ten. Input material: blood. These receptors were taken from a man between 35 and 55 years old in good health. CDR3s include the opening cysteine and the closing phenylalanine or tryptophan. D genes are given only for firm matches. Size is omitted from some rows. Given values are once, few, many or a class for expanded clones.

TRBV2,NA,NA,TRBJ1-2,CASSELSAGVNGYTF,TGTGCCAGCAGTGAGCTCTCGGCGGGGGTTAATGGCTACACCTTC
TRBV6-5,TRBD1,NA,TRBJ1-4,CASSRTGGSKFF,TGTGCCAGCAGCAGGACAGGGGGTTCAAAATTTTTT
TRBV27,TRBD1,NA,TRBJ2-7,CASSSPRQGGIYEQYF,TGTGCCAGCAGTTCACCCCGACAGGGTGGTATCTACGAGCAGTACTTC
TRBV5-6,TRBD1,NA,TRBJ1-4,CASSLVRDRGEKLFF,TGTGCCAGCAGCTTGGTGCGTGACAGGGGCGAAAAACTGTTTTTT
TRBV7-2,NA,NA,TRBJ1-2,CASSQQGVNYGYTF,TGTGCCAGCAGCCAACAGGGAGTCAACTATGGCTACACCTTC
TRBV19,NA,once,TRBJ2-2,CASGTGELFF,TGTGCCAGTGGAACCGGGGAGCTGTTTTTT
TRBV5-5,NA,NA,TRBJ2-1,CASSPDVLDYNEQFF,TGTGCCAGCAGCCCTGATGTCCTAGATTACAATGAGCAGTTCTTC
TRBV18,NA,NA,TRBJ2-4,CASSPAPGAKNIQYF,TGTGCCAGCTCACCAGCTCCTGGGGCAAAAAACATTCAGTACTTC
TRBV28,TRBD1,NA,TRBJ2-7,CAIKTGSSYEQYF,TGTGCCATAAAGACAGGGAGCTCCTACGAGCAGTACTTC
TRBV6-5,NA,NA,TRBJ2-7,CASSSVSTYEQYF,TGTGCCAGCAGTTCCGTTTCCACCTACGAGCAGTACTTC
TRBV10-3,TRBD1,NA,TRBJ1-5,CAISESGGSNQPQHF,TGTGCCATCAGTGAGTCAGGGGGCAGCAATCAGCCCCAGCATTTT
TRBV9,NA,NA,TRBJ2-3,CASSVWGGEADTQYF,TGTGCCAGCAGCGTATGGGGGGGCGAGGCAGATACGCAGTATTTT
TRBV5-1,TRBD2,once,TRBJ2-1,CASRRAGGRYNEQFF,TGCGCCAGCAGAAGGGCGGGGGGACGCTACAATGAGCAGTTCTTC
TRBV24-1,TRBD2,NA,TRBJ2-5,CATSDLTSGTSQETQYF,TGTGCCACCAGTGACTTGACTAGCGGGACCTCCCAAGAGACCCAGTACTTC
TRBV19,TRBD1,NA,TRBJ1-4,CASSIGRTGNEKLFF,TGTGCCAGTAGTATAGGCAGGACAGGGAATGAAAAACTGTTTTTT
TRBV5-1,NA,once,TRBJ2-5,CASRRPGSQETQYF,TGCGCCAGCAGACGACCGGGGTCTCAAGAGACCCAGTACTTC
TRBV27,NA,NA,TRBJ1-6,CASSPGQYSSPLHF,TGTGCCAGCAGTCCTGGACAGTATTCCTCACCCCTCCACTTT
TRBV19,NA,NA,TRBJ2-5,CASSIDRGETQYF,TGTGCCAGTAGTATCGACCGTGGGGAGACCCAGTACTTC
TRBV19,TRBD1,NA,TRBJ1-6,CASSTGQGVYSPLHF,TGTGCCAGTAGTACGGGACAGGGGGTATATTCACCCCTCCACTTT
TRBV5-1,NA,once,TRBJ2-1,CASSLGDHYNEQFF,TGCGCCAGCAGCTTGGGGGATCACTACAATGAGCAGTTCTTC
TRBV4-1,TRBD2,NA,TRBJ2-3,CASSRGQRGGTDTQYF,TGCGCCAGCAGCCGCGGTCAGCGGGGGGGCACAGATACGCAGTATTTT
TRBV23-1,TRBD2,NA,TRBJ2-7,CASSRRTSGFFF,TGCGCCAGCAGTCGACGGACTAGCGGATTTTTCTTC
TRBV6-2/TRBV6-3,TRBD2,NA,TRBJ2-3,CASSSRRLAAEYNTDTQYF,TGTGCCAGCAGTTCCCGGCGGCTAGCGGCAGAATATAACACAGATACGCAGTATTTT
TRBV5-1,NA,NA,TRBJ2-5,CASSLETGGETQYF,TGCGCCAGCAGCTTGGAGACAGGCGGGGAGACCCAGTACTTC
TRBV4-2,TRBD2,NA,TRBJ2-7,CASSQLADSYEQYF,TGTGCCAGCTCCCAACTAGCGGACTCCTACGAGCAGTACTTC
TRBV5-1,TRBD1,NA,TRBJ1-2,CASSPPRTGGVFGYTF,TGCGCCAGCAGCCCGCCCCGGACAGGGGGCGTTTTTGGCTACACCTTC
TRBV28,NA,NA,TRBJ1-5,CASSSQQAGNQPQHF,TGTGCCAGCAGTTCGCAGCAGGCGGGGAATCAGCCCCAGCATTTT
TRBV7-9,NA,NA,TRBJ2-1,CASSLYGGGEVTAFF,TGTGCCAGCAGCTTATATGGAGGGGGCGAAGTAACTGCGTTCTTC
TRBV21-1,NA,NA,TRBJ1-6,CASSNLERPYNSPLHF,TGTGCCAGCAGCAATTTGGAGCGCCCCTATAATTCACCCCTCCACTTT
TRBV18,NA,NA,TRBJ1-5,CASSPRQDLNQPQHF,TGTGCCAGCTCCCCCCGACAGGACCTCAATCAGCCCCAGCATTTT
TRBV5-1,TRBD1,NA,TRBJ1-3,CASSLMAGGRYTIYF,TGCGCCAGCAGCTTGATGGCAGGGGGTCGGTACACCATATATTTT
TRBV5-1,NA,NA,TRBJ1-6,CASSLGVFGENSPLHF,TGCGCCAGCAGCTTGGGGGTGTTTGGGGAGAATTCACCCCTCCACTTT
TRBV20-1,TRBD2,NA,TRBJ2-5,CSASPSSGAHQETQYF,TGCAGTGCTAGTCCCTCGAGCGGGGCCCACCAAGAGACCCAGTACTTC
TRBV12-5,NA,NA,TRBJ2-7,CASGSGVSLYEQYF,TGTGCTAGTGGCTCCGGGGTCTCCCTCTACGAGCAGTACTTC
TRBV29-1,NA,once,TRBJ2-5,CSAEPGSRETQYF,TGCAGCGCAGAACCCGGGTCACGGGAGACCCAGTACTTC
TRBV3-1/TRBV3-2,NA,once,TRBJ2-3,CASSHGQPRADTQYF,TGTGCCAGCAGCCATGGACAGCCCCGGGCAGATACGCAGTATTTT
TRBV7-6,NA,once,TRBJ2-7,CASSLSTDSTYEQYF,TGTGCCAGCAGCCTATCGACAGACTCGACCTACGAGCAGTACTTC
TRBV29-1,NA,NA,TRBJ2-3,CSFGIGGTDTQYF,TGCAGTTTTGGGATTGGAGGCACAGATACGCAGTATTTT
TRBV5-4,TRBD1,once,TRBJ1-6,CASSTPGQGVSPLHF,TGTGCCAGCAGCACGCCGGGACAGGGTGTATCACCCCTCCACTTT
TRBV30,NA,NA,TRBJ1-1,CAWSVLSGFHTEAFF,TGTGCCTGGAGTGTACTTTCGGGTTTTCACACTGAAGCTTTCTTT
TRBV12-3/TRBV12-4,NA,NA,TRBJ1-4,CASNKTNEKLFF,TGTGCCAGTAATAAAACTAATGAAAAACTGTTTTTT
TRBV10-3,NA,NA,TRBJ1-6,CAISEGVGNSPLHF,TGTGCCATCAGTGAGGGGGTAGGGAATTCACCCCTCCACTTT
TRBV6-5,NA,NA,TRBJ2-7,CASSYSGAYEQYF,TGTGCCAGCAGTTACTCCGGGGCCTACGAGCAGTACTTC
TRBV5-1,NA,once,TRBJ2-3,CASSLAGRGGSSTDTQYF,TGCGCCAGCAGCTTGGCCGGCAGGGGGGGATCTAGCACAGATACGCAGTATTTT
TRBV18,TRBD1,few,TRBJ1-1,CASSPRDRGPMNTEAFF,TGTGCCAGCTCACCGCGGGACAGGGGGCCGATGAACACTGAAGCTTTCTTT
TRBV27,NA,NA,TRBJ2-7,CASSSYRGKGHEQYF,TGTGCCAGCAGCTCCTACCGGGGTAAGGGCCACGAGCAGTACTTC
TRBV3-1/TRBV3-2,TRBD2,once,TRBJ2-7,CASSQGRTSGGAFSYEQYF,TGTGCCAGCAGCCAAGGGCGGACTAGCGGGGGGGCCTTTTCATACGAGCAGTACTTC
TRBV27,NA,NA,TRBJ2-6,CASSILPGANVLTF,TGTGCCAGCAGCATCCTACCTGGGGCCAACGTCCTGACTTTC
TRBV15,TRBD2,NA,TRBJ2-2,CATSRDRLAGPTGELFF,TGTGCCACCAGCAGAGATCGCCTAGCGGGGCCTACCGGGGAGCTGTTTTTT
TRBV11-2,TRBD1,NA,TRBJ1-1,CASSLRGTGAYTEAFF,TGTGCCAGCAGCTTAAGGGGGACAGGGGCCTACACTGAAGCTTTCTTT
TRBV29-1,NA,NA,TRBJ1-2,CSGGNQGTPWGGYTF,TGCAGCGGGGGGAACCAGGGGACCCCCTGGGGTGGCTACACCTTC
TRBV14,TRBD2,NA,TRBJ2-2,CASRPVGGGRWTGELFF,TGTGCCAGCAGGCCCGTGGGCGGGGGGCGATGGACCGGGGAGCTGTTTTTT
TRBV16,TRBD1,once,TRBJ2-7,CASSTQDRGDNWEQYF,TGTGCCAGCAGCACCCAGGACAGGGGAGATAACTGGGAGCAGTACTTC
TRBV7-2,NA,NA,TRBJ1-5,CASSLARGGGTHQPQHF,TGTGCCAGCAGCTTAGCGCGTGGGGGGGGCACTCATCAGCCCCAGCATTTT
TRBV5-4,NA,NA,TRBJ2-2,CASSSLRGGNTGELFF,TGTGCCAGCAGCTCCCTGAGGGGGGGGAACACCGGGGAGCTGTTTTTT